This T cell receptor beta chain is drawn from a study of control samples from healthy donors and cancer patients (TCRdb year 2020). The library relied on the immunoSEQ multiplex PCR assay. TCRdb provides this immuneACCESS table in a form limited to in-frame rearrangements. Some clones are lacking; in checked studies, under half of them reflect an unresolved V gene, and why the rest are absent is not known. The sample table records about 160,000 clones; roughly 95% of these occur just once. 1% of the sample is held by the ten biggest clonotypes. Looking up the germline V gene yields CDR1 SGHAT and CDR2 FQNNGV. The CDR3 covers 14 residues, taking in both the cysteine and the phenylalanine. The sequence is cut down to CDR3 DNA, 42 bases in frame from base 1. V is shortened by 1 base, J by 4 bases, and the region joining them spans 10 bases. Comment on this clone: The antigen this receptor binds is unknown. Within one base of it there is no much larger clone, and no base qualities were kept.

The sequence links TRBV11-2 to TRBJ2-5; TRBD1 is a possible D gene, resting on 5 matching bases. The origin of this receptor is a woman aged 25 to 39 in good health. Sequencing was done on a sample of blood. The nucleotides read TGTGCCAGCAGCTTAGTCGGACACACAGAGACCCAGTACTTC. Translated, this gives CASSLVGHTETQYF.